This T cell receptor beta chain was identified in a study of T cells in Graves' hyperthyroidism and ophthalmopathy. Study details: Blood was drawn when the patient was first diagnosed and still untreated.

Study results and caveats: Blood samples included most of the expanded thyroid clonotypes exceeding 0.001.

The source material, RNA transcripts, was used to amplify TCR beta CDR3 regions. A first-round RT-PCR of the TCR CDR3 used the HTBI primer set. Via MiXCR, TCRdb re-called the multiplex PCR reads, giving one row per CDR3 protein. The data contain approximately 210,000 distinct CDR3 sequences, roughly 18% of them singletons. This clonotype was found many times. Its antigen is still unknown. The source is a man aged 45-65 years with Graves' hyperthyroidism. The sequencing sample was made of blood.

The CDR3 sequence is CSARDHRGRETQYF. DNA of the CDR3: TGCAGTGCTAGAGACCACAGGGGGAGGGAGACCCAGTACTTC. This chain connects TRBV20-1 to TRBJ2-5, with 8 bases lining up with TRBD1. V shed 0 bases, J shed 5 bases, and the junction held 5 bases outside the gene matches. This CDR3 comprises 14 residues. The germline CDR1 and CDR2 sequences are DFQATT and SNEGSKA (reference sequence).